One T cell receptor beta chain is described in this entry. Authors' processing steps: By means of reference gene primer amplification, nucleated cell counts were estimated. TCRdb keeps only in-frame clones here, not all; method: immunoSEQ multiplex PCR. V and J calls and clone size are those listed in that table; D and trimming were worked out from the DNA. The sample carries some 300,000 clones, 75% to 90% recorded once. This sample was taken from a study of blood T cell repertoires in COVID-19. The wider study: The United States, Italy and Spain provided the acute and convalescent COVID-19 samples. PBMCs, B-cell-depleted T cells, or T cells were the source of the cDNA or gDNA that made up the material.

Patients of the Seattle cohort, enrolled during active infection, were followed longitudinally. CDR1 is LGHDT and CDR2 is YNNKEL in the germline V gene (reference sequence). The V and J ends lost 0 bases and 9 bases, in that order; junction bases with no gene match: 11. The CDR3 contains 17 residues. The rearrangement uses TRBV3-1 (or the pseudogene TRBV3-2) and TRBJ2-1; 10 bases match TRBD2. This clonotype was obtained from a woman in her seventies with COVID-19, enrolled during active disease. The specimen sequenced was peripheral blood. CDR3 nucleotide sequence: TGTGCCAGCAGCCAAGAGCTCACCAGCGGGGGGGCGGCTGAGCAGTTCTTC. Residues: CASSQELTSGGAAEQFF.